This paragraph reports one TCR beta chain. Sequencing used immunoSEQ multiplex PCR; TCRdb keeps in-frame clones, though not all of them. Here the sample spans 100,000 to 120,000 clones, around four fifths being singletons. V was trimmed by 1 base and J by 1 base, leaving 7 bases between them. Germline V gene sequence: CDR1 LGHDT, CDR2 YNNKEL (reference sequence). The CDR3 contains 15 residues. The sample originates from a study of blood T cell repertoires in COVID-19. The clonotype originates from a woman aged 40 to 50 with acute or convalescent COVID-19. Sequenced material: peripheral blood. The rearrangement links TRBV3-1 (or the pseudogene TRBV3-2) to TRBJ1-4, with a possible D match to TRBD1 (6 bases). In DNA form, the CDR3 reads TGTGCCAGCAGCCAAGGCAGGGGAACTAATGAAAAACTGTTTTTT. This encodes CASSQGRGTNEKLFF.